A single sample gave rise to the 17 T cell receptor beta chains below, sequenced in a study of CD8+CD57+ T cells in acquired aplastic anemia. Patients selected for sequencing had displayed CD8+CD57+ cell expansion by flow cytometry. The template for TCR beta VDJ and CDR3 sequence profiling was genomic DNA. TCRdb used MiXCR to reprocess the reads, holding one entry per CDR3 protein. Here the sample spans over 150,000 distinct CDR3 sequences, roughly 49% being singletons. The material sequenced was sorted CD4+, CD8+, or CD8+CD57+ T cells (not recorded which) from PBMCs. Every receptor here comes from a human donor with aplastic anemia.

This clonotype was counted ten times or more. The rearrangement joins TRBV11-1 to TRBJ2-3; D is possibly TRBD1 or TRBD2 (5 bases each). The CDR3 spans 17 residues. V was shortened by 1 base and J by 3 bases, with 17 bases between the two germline ends. Germline CDR1 and CDR2: SGHAT and FQDESV (reference sequence). CDR3: CASSLGTEGTITDTQYF. The CDR3 bases are TGTGCCAGCAGCTTAGGGACCGAAGGGACCATAACAGATACGCAGTATTTT.

On this clonotype: This likely comes from a read error, as the CDR3 has no conserved phenylalanine or tryptophan at its end. This chain joins TRBV7-2 and TRBJ1-6; TRBD1 is a possible D gene (6 bases). Germline CDR1 reads SGHTA; CDR2 reads FQGNSA. Between the trimmed V and J ends, which lost 6 bases and 7 bases, there was a span of 16 bases. The CDR3 is made up of 15 amino acids. The CDR3 sequence: CASSKQGFGNSPLHL. CDR3 nucleotide sequence: TGTGCCAGCAGTAAACAGGGATTCGGCAATTCACCCCTCCACCTT.

This clonotype was found many times. The chain carries TRBV5-1 and TRBJ2-7, with 10 bases lining up with TRBD1. This CDR3 is 14 amino acids long. After removal of 4 bases from V and 3 bases from J, the junction contained 4 bases not matched to a gene. Germline V gives CDR1 SGHRS, CDR2 YFSETQ. Here the CDR3 DNA reads TGCGCCAGCAGCCCAGGGGACAGGGGCTACGAGCAGTACTTC. As protein: CASSPGDRGYEQYF.

The table lists this clonotype with a few counts. The rearrangement joins TRBV5-4 to TRBJ2-5, with TRBD2 matching over 13 bases. This CDR3 region has 16 residues. V was pared by 0 bases and J by 3 bases, with 2 bases of the junction left unmatched. In germline, CDR1 is SGHNT, CDR2 YYREEE (reference sequence). CDR3 nucleotide sequence: TGTGCCAGCAGCTTGGCAGGGACTAGCGGGAAAGAGACCCAGTACTTC. Amino acid sequence: CASSLAGTSGKETQYF.

The chain joins TRBV7-2 to TRBJ1-2; 9 bases line up with TRBD1. The CDR3 consists of 14 residues. Germline V CDR1 and CDR2: SGHTA, FQGNSA. After removal of 8 bases from V and 2 bases from J, the junction contained 6 bases not matched to a gene. The CDR3 bases are TGTGCCAGCCTCAACAGGGGGCGGAACTATGGCTACACCTTC. It specifies CASLNRGRNYGYTF. Complete variable domain (other parts from reference TRBV7-2 and TRBJ1-2): GAGVSQSPSNKVTEKGKDVELRCDPISGHTALYWYRQSLGQGLEFLIYFQGNSAPDKSGLPSDRFSAERTGGSVSTLTIQRTQQEDSAVYLCASLNRGRNYGYTFGSGTRLTVV.

The V gene is TRBV9, the J gene TRBJ1-6; 9 bases line up with TRBD1. Trimming at V came to 4 bases and at J to 9 bases, leaving 5 bases not matched to a gene. CDR1 and CDR2 (germline): SGDLS, YYNGEE. The CDR3 spans 14 residues. CDR3 nucleotides: TGTGCCAGCAGCTTCGGACAGGGGAGTTCACCCCTCCACTTT. Protein product: CASSFGQGSSPLHF.

The CDR3 region is CSAGRDRVWAPLHF. CDR3 nucleotide sequence: TGCAGTGCCGGCCGGGACAGGGTCTGGGCACCCCTCCACTTT. The V gene is TRBV20-1, the J gene TRBJ1-6; 9 bases align to TRBD1. The V and J ends lost 6 bases and 11 bases, in that order; junction bases with no gene match: 11. Germline V lookup: CDR1 DFQATT, CDR2 SNEGSKA (reference sequence). The CDR3 length is 14 residues.

On this clonotype: A much larger clone lies a single base off, so this may be a read error. The chain joins TRBV4-2 to TRBJ1-1; D unresolved. This CDR3 comprises 13 residues. Trimming removed 4 bases at V and 6 bases at J, with 12 bases between. Germline CDR1 is LGHNA and CDR2 is YNFKEQ. CDR3 protein: CASSRASVSEAFF. The CDR3 coding sequence is TGTGCCAGCAGCCGAGCCTCGGTGTCTGAAGCTTTCTTT.

This clonotype was recorded at least ten times. This sequence joins TRBV5-1 and TRBJ1-4; D unclear. CDR1 and CDR2 (germline): SGHRS, YFSETQ. The CDR3 has 15 residues. The V and J ends lost 3 bases and 0 bases respectively, with 9 bases between them. In DNA form, the CDR3 reads TGCGCCAGCAGCTCAGAATATGCAACTAATGAAAAACTGTTTTTT. Translation: CASSSEYATNEKLFF.

The chain couples TRBV5-1 to TRBJ2-7; D not resolved. The V end lost 0 bases, the J end lost 2 bases, and 18 bases lay between the germline ends. The CDR3 is 17 amino acids. Germline loops: CDR1 SGHRS, CDR2 YFSETQ. The CDR3 loop is CASSLGVQSMLAYEQYF. CDR3 bases: TGCGCCAGCAGCTTGGGGGTCCAGTCGATGTTAGCCTACGAGCAGTACTTC.

This clonotype has a count of ten or more. The chain joins TRBV9 to TRBJ2-2, with 8 bases aligning to TRBD1. The CDR3 is made up of 16 amino acids. V trimming: 0 bases; J trimming: 5 bases; junction bases outside the gene matches: 6. In germline, CDR1 is SGDLS, CDR2 YYNGEE. The CDR3 spells CASSVAGTGSTGELFF. In DNA form, the CDR3 reads TGTGCCAGCAGCGTAGCGGGGACAGGCTCGACCGGGGAGCTGTTTTTT. Using reference TRBV9 and TRBJ2-2 for the parts outside the CDR3, the full variable domain is DSGVTQTPKHLITATGQRVTLRCSPRSGDLSVYWYQQSLDQGLQFLIQYYNGEERAKGNILERFSAQQFPDLHSELNLSSLELGDSALYFCASSVAGTGSTGELFFGEGSRLTVL.

This clonotype was observed at least ten times. The CDR3 sequence: CSVPDGGTEQFF. CDR3 DNA: TGCAGCGTCCCTGACGGCGGCACTGAGCAGTTCTTC. The chain is built from TRBV29-1 and TRBJ2-1; D not certain. The germline V and J ends were trimmed by 6 bases and 9 bases, with 15 bases remaining between them. The CDR3 sequence is 12 residues long. CDR1 SQVTM and CDR2 ANQGSEA come from the germline V gene.

The chain combines TRBV20-1 with TRBJ2-1, with D unclear. This CDR3 region has 10 residues. Trimming took off 7 bases at V and 7 bases at J, with 8 bases between the two ends. Germline CDR1 and CDR2: DFQATT and SNEGSKA (reference sequence). The CDR3 DNA sequence: TGCAGTGTTTGGAGAAATGAGCAGTTCTTC. Its protein is CSVWRNEQFF.

The chain has TRBV7-8 and TRBJ2-3; tentatively, D is TRBD2 (7 bases). Germline CDR1 and CDR2: SGHVS and FQNEAQ. Trimming shortened V by 6 bases and J by 4 bases, and 14 bases separated the two germline ends. The length of the CDR3 is 14 residues. CDR3 bases: TGTGCCAGCAGGATGACGGGGGGCCCAGATACGCAGTATTTT. Amino acid sequence: CASRMTGGPDTQYF.

The chain carries TRBV19 and TRBJ1-1; D gene unclear. The CDR3 length is 10 residues. Germline-derived CDR1 and CDR2 are LNHDA and SQIVND (reference sequence). CDR3 residues: CLWGNTEAFF. The CDR3 region has the DNA TGTCTGTGGGGGAACACTGAAGCTTTCTTT.

The rearrangement uses TRBV2 and TRBJ2-1; 12 nucleotides agree with TRBD2. CDR3 length: 15 residues. The trim removed 6 bases at V and 3 bases at J, leaving 3 bases unmatched. CDR1 and CDR2 (germline): SNHLY, FYNNEI. For the CDR3, the DNA is TGTGCCAGCAGGGTACTAGCGGGGGGCTACAATGAGCAGTTCTTC. Protein sequence: CASRVLAGGYNEQFF.

This clonotype was recorded a few times. J is TRBJ2-7 and V is TRBV28; 8 bases map to TRBD1. This CDR3 contains 14 residues. The V gene end was trimmed by 3 bases and the J gene end by 3 bases; junction bases not matched to a gene: 4. Germline CDR1 and CDR2: MDHEN and SYDVKM. The CDR3: CASSFSGTGYEQYF. CDR3 coding DNA: TGTGCCAGCAGTTTCTCTGGGACAGGCTACGAGCAGTACTTC.